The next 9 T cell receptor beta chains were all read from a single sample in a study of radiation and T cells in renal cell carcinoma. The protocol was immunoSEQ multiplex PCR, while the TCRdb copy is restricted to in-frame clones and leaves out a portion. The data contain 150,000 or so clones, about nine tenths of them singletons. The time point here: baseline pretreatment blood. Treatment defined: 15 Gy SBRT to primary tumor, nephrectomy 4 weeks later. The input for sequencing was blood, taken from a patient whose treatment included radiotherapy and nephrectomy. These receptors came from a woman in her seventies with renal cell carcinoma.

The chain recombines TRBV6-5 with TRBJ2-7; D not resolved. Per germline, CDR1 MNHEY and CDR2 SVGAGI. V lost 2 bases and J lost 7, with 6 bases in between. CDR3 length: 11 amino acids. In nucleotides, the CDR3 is TGTGCCAGCAGTTACGGTCGGGAGCAGTACTTC. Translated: CASSYGREQYF.

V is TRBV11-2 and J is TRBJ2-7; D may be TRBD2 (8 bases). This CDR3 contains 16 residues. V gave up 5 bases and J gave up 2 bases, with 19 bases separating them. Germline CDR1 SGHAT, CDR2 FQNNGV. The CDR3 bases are TGTGCCAGCAGCCTCGATAGGGGGCGGGGGGCCTACGAGCAGTACTTC. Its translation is CASSLDRGRGAYEQYF.

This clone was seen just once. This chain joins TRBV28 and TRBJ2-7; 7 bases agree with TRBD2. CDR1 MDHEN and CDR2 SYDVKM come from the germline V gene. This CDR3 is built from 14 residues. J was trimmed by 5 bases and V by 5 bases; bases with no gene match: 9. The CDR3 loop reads CASSPPTSAHEQYF. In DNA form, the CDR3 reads TGTGCCAGCAGTCCGCCAACTAGCGCACACGAGCAGTACTTC.

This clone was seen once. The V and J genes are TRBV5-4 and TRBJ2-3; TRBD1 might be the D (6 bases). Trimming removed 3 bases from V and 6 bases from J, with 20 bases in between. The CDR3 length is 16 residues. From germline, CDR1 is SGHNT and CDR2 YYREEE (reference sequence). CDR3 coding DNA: TGTGCCAGCAGCTCCTCTAGAGGGGGTTCAACGGATACGCAGTATTTT. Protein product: CASSSSRGGSTDTQYF.

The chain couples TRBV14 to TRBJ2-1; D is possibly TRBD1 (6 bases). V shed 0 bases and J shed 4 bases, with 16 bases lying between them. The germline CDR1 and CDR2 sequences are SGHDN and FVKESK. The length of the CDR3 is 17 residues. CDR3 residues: CASSQETGSGAYNEQFF. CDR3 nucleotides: TGTGCCAGCAGCCAAGAAACGGGGTCAGGGGCATACAATGAGCAGTTCTTC.

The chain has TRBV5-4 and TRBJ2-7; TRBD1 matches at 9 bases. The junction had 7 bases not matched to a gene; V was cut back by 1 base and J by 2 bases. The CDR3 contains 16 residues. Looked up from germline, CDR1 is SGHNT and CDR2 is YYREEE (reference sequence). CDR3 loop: CASSLKGTGNPYEQYF. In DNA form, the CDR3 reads TGTGCCAGCAGCTTGAAGGGGACAGGGAATCCCTACGAGCAGTACTTC. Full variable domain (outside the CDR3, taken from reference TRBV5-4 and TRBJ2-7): ETGVTQSPTHLIKTRGQQVTLRCSSQSGHNTVSWYQQALGQGPQFIFQYYREEENGRGNFPPRFSGLQFPNYSSELNVNALELDDSALYLCASSLKGTGNPYEQYFGPGTRLTVT.

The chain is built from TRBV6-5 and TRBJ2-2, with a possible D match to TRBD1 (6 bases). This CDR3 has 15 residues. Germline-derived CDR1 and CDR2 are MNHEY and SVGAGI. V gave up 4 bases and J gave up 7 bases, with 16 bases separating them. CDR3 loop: CASSSRRGKGGELFF. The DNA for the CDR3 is TGTGCCAGCAGTTCCCGTAGGGGGAAAGGCGGGGAGCTGTTTTTT.

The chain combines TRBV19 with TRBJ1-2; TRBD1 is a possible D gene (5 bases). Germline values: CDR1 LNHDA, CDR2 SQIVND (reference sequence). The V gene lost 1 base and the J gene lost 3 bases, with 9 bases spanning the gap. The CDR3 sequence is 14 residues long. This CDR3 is CASSIGGLDYGYTF. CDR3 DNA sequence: TGTGCCAGTAGTATAGGGGGCCTGGACTATGGCTACACCTTC.

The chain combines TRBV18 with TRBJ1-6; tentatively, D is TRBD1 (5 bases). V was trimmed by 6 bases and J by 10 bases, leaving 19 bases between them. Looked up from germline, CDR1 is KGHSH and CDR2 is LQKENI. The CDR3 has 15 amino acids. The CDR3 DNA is TGTGCCAGCTCCGGTTTCGAGGGGAAGGACTCACCCCTCCACTTT. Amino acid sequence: CASSGFEGKDSPLHF.